Listed below are T cell receptor beta chains from one sample, sequenced in a study of T cell responses to AZD1222 COVID-19 vaccine. The repertoire was sequenced with immunoSEQ multiplex PCR; TCRdb's copy has only in-frame clones and lacks some. The sample carries more than 85,000 clones, approximately 81% recorded once. The specimen was peripheral blood, collected on day 0 of AZD1222 vaccination. The receptors come from an adult in good health. Both conserved end residues are part of each CDR3. The order of the fields is CDR3 length, V gene, CDR3 protein.

CDR3 length: 14; V gene: TRBV7-9; CDR3 protein: CASSPGTSSETQYF
CDR3 length: 20; V gene: TRBV19; CDR3 protein: CASSIAGLAGGQKRGETQYF
CDR3 length: 18; V gene: TRBV7-2; CDR3 protein: CASSPRGRRLGAQNEQFF
CDR3 length: 14; V gene: TRBV4-3; CDR3 protein: CASSLNRGLYEQFF
CDR3 length: 13; V gene: TRBV12-3/TRBV12-4; CDR3 protein: CASALGVPYGYTF
CDR3 length: 11; V gene: TRBV28; CDR3 protein: CASRDSEKLFF
CDR3 length: 13; V gene: TRBV11-3; CDR3 protein: CASSPGEGGEQFF
CDR3 length: 16; V gene: TRBV27; CDR3 protein: CASSPETVRSSTEAFF
CDR3 length: 12; V gene: TRBV14; CDR3 protein: CASSQVGGGYTF
CDR3 length: 13; V gene: TRBV28; CDR3 protein: CASSPWGGDEQYF
CDR3 length: 14; V gene: TRBV5-4; CDR3 protein: CASSLGGYNSPLHF